Listed here are 21 T cell receptor beta chains from one sample, sequenced in a study of cytomegalovirus exposure and HLA in healthy donors. 13 Jbeta primers and 60 Vbeta primers were used for the PCR. Generated by immunoSEQ multiplex PCR, the TCRdb table keeps only in-frame clones and is missing some. The data show roughly 120,000 clones, 70% to 80% seen once. The sequenced sample was PBMCs. Source of these receptors: a woman under 30 in good health and CMV-seronegative.

In DNA, the CDR3 is TGTGCCAGCAGTTTAATTCTCAGGCTTCGGTATGGCTACACCTTC. Protein sequence: CASSLILRLRYGYTF. V and J are TRBV28 and TRBJ1-2; unclear D gene. The germline gives CDR1 MDHEN, CDR2 SYDVKM. The ends were cut back, 2 bases at V and 5 bases at J, with 15 bases in the middle. This CDR3 contains 15 residues.

A single count supports this clone. J is TRBJ1-2 and V is TRBV30; 8 bases align to TRBD1. This CDR3 region has 15 residues. Germline-derived CDR1 and CDR2 are GTSNPN and SVGIG (reference sequence). V was pared by 2 bases and J by 6 bases, with 11 bases of the junction left unmatched. The CDR3 region is CAWSITGTGGNGYTF. The CDR3 coding sequence is TGTGCCTGGAGTATCACAGGGACAGGAGGAAATGGCTACACCTTC. The whole variable domain, filled in from reference TRBV30 and TRBJ1-2, reads SQTIHQWPATLVQPVGSPLSLECTVEGTSNPNLYWYRQAAGRGLQLLFYSVGIGQISSEVPQNLSASRPQDRQFILSSKKLLLSDSGFYLCAWSITGTGGNGYTFGSGTRLTVV.

This clone was counted a few times. The chain carries TRBV29-1 and TRBJ1-1, with D tentatively TRBD1 (6 bases). This CDR3 has 13 amino acids. Germline values: CDR1 SQVTM, CDR2 ANQGSEA. Trimming removed 4 bases from V and 1 base from J, with 10 bases in between. The CDR3 protein is CSVVGAGNTEAFF. The CDR3 nucleotides are TGCAGCGTTGTGGGGGCTGGGAACACTGAAGCTTTCTTT.

The chain has TRBV6-5 and TRBJ1-2; tentative D call: TRBD1 (5 bases). This CDR3 region has 14 residues. The germline V gene has CDR1 MNHEY and CDR2 SVGAGI. V was clipped by 4 bases and J by 4 bases, with 13 bases between them. The CDR3 nucleotides read TGTGCCAGCAGTTCTGGTGGGGGAGGCTATGGCTACACCTTC. Its translation is CASSSGGGGYGYTF.

This chain connects TRBV5-4 to TRBJ2-7; D remains unclear. Deletions cut 4 bases from V and 0 bases from J, with 11 bases between. Looked up from germline, CDR1 is SGHNT and CDR2 is YYREEE (reference sequence). There are 14 residues in the CDR3. This CDR3 reads CASSLGSSSYEQYF. The CDR3 DNA reads TGTGCCAGCAGCCTAGGATCGAGCTCCTACGAGCAGTACTTC.

This chain joins TRBV5-1 and TRBJ2-7, with D maybe TRBD1 (6 bases). This CDR3 spans 13 amino acids. V was shortened by 3 bases and J by 4 bases, with 11 bases between the two germline ends. CDR1 and CDR2 from the germline V gene are SGHRS and YFSETQ. This CDR3 reads CASSSAQGYEQYF. In DNA form, the CDR3 reads TGCGCCAGCAGCTCCGCACAGGGTTACGAGCAGTACTTC.

Of note for this clone: Other nucleotide sequences in the sample specify the same CDR3. The chain joins TRBV2 to TRBJ1-6, with TRBD1 as a possible D gene (5 bases). This CDR3 contains 14 residues. CDR1 is SNHLY, CDR2 FYNNEI, per germline. Trimming took off 4 bases at V and 6 bases at J, with 10 bases between the two ends. The CDR3: CASSVPGINSPLHF. The CDR3 nucleotides are TGTGCCAGCAGTGTGCCAGGGATTAATTCACCCCTCCACTTT.

The chain is built from TRBV10-1 and TRBJ2-3, with D uncertain. Trimming pared 3 bases from V and 3 bases from J, leaving 10 bases between. The CDR3 is 14 residues long. Germline values: CDR1 WNHNN, CDR2 SYGVQD (reference sequence). CDR3 DNA: TGCGCCAGCAGTGACTTAAACGGGACAGATACGCAGTATTTT. This codes for CASSDLNGTDTQYF.

The chain uses TRBV27 and TRBJ1-5; 10 nucleotides agree with TRBD1. Germline V lookup: CDR1 MNHEY, CDR2 SMNVEV (reference sequence). The V and J ends lost 0 bases and 7 bases, in that order; junction bases with no gene match: 6. The length of the CDR3 is 16 residues. CDR3 DNA: TGTGCCAGCAGTTTATCCCCGACAGGGGGCGGGCAGCCCCAGCATTTT. This encodes CASSLSPTGGGQPQHF.

The V call is TRBV2, the J call TRBJ1-6, with D maybe TRBD1 (6 bases). The germline gives CDR1 SNHLY, CDR2 FYNNEI. There are 14 residues in the CDR3. Trimming took off 9 bases at V and 5 bases at J, with 14 bases between the two ends. This chain's CDR3 is CARTGLGNNSPLHF. The CDR3 region has the DNA TGTGCCAGGACAGGTCTAGGAAATAATTCACCCCTCCACTTT. The full variable domain, its missing parts supplied by reference TRBV2 and TRBJ1-6, is EPEVTQTPSHQVTQMGQEVILRCVPISNHLYFYWYRQILGQKVEFLVSFYNNEISEKSEIFDDQFSVERPDGSNFTLKIRSTKLEDSAMYFCARTGLGNNSPLHFGNGTRLTVT.

This rearrangement joins TRBV4-1 to TRBJ1-6; D is unclear. V dropped 1 base and J dropped 9 bases, with 10 bases sitting between them. The germline V gene encodes CDR1 MGHRA and CDR2 YSYEKL. There are 14 residues in the CDR3. The CDR3 DNA follows: TGCGCCAGCAGCCAAGTGTCCTTCGGTTCACCCCTCCACTTT. As protein: CASSQVSFGSPLHF.

This clone appeared a few times. J is TRBJ2-3 and V is TRBV10-3; a possible D gene is TRBD2 (7 bases). Germline CDR1 ENHRY, CDR2 SYGVKD. This CDR3 has 16 amino acids. Trimming left V 6 bases short and J 2 bases short, with 18 bases between. The CDR3 DNA follows: TGTGCCATCAGACCTACAAGGGGGGGTGACACAGATACGCAGTATTTT. Amino acids: CAIRPTRGGDTDTQYF.

This rearrangement joins TRBV5-6 to TRBJ1-2; tentatively, D is TRBD1 (6 bases). The CDR3 is 15 amino acids. Trimming left V 7 bases short and J 6 bases short, with 22 bases between. Germline V gene lookup returns CDR1 SGHDT and CDR2 YYEEEE. The CDR3 loop is CASAVTGQYKDGYTF. DNA for the CDR3: TGTGCCAGCGCTGTTACAGGGCAGTATAAGGATGGCTACACCTTC.

The V call is TRBV7-9, the J call TRBJ2-1, with 9 bases aligning to TRBD1. J gave up 5 bases and V 4 bases, and 6 bases lay outside the gene matches. CDR1 is SEHNR, CDR2 FQNEAQ, per germline (reference sequence). This CDR3 contains 15 residues. The CDR3 reads CASSSPGQGNNEQFF. CDR3 DNA: TGTGCCAGCAGCTCCCCGGGACAGGGAAACAATGAGCAGTTCTTC.

This clone was observed a handful of times. This sample includes further DNA sequences coding for the same CDR3. This chain connects TRBV29-1 to TRBJ1-1; D remains unclear. Between the trimmed V and J ends, which lost 4 bases and 9 bases, there was a span of 9 bases. CDR1 and CDR2 (germline): SQVTM, ANQGSEA. This CDR3 has 10 residues. The DNA for the CDR3 is TGCAGCGTTGGGGCTTTGCAAGCTTTCTTT. It yields the protein CSVGALQAFF.

The chain has TRBV7-8 and TRBJ2-2; 14 bases are shared with TRBD2. Trimming took 0 bases from V and 7 from J; bases not matched to a gene: 13. This CDR3 spans 20 amino acids. Germline V gives CDR1 SGHVS, CDR2 FQNEAQ. The CDR3 protein is CASSLAPGLAGDDGGGELFF. The CDR3 DNA reads TGTGCCAGCAGCTTAGCGCCGGGACTAGCGGGGGACGACGGGGGCGGGGAGCTGTTTTTT. Supplemented by reference TRBV7-8 and TRBJ2-2, the full variable domain reads GAGVSQSPRYKVAKRGQDVALRCDPISGHVSLFWYQQALGQGPEFLTYFQNEAQLDKSGLPSDRFFAERPEGSVSTLKIQRTQQEDSAVYLCASSLAPGLAGDDGGGELFFGEGSRLTVL.

This clone has a handful of counts. CDR3 DNA: TGTGCCAGCTCCTCATCCTTAGACACTGAAGCTTTCTTT. Translating gives CASSSSLDTEAFF. The chain joins TRBV18 to TRBJ1-1; the D is unclear. V lost 6 bases to trimming and J lost 3 bases, with 11 bases between them. Looked up from germline, CDR1 is KGHSH and CDR2 is LQKENI. The CDR3 covers 13 residues. The full variable domain, rest sourced from reference TRBV18 and TRBJ1-1, is NAGVMQNPRHLVRRRGQEARLRCSPMKGHSHVYWYRQLPEEGLKFMVYLQKENIIDESGMPKERFSAEFPKEGPSILRIQQVVRGDSAAYFCASSSSLDTEAFFGQGTRLTVV.

This clone was seen a few times. The genes are TRBV4-2 and TRBJ1-2; possibly TRBD1 for D (6 bases). The CDR3 length is 14 residues. Germline loops: CDR1 LGHNA, CDR2 YNFKEQ. Trimming took off 0 bases at V and 7 bases at J, with 12 bases between the two ends. The CDR3 DNA follows: TGTGCCAGCAGCCAAGAAGACAGGCTTCTTGGCTACACCTTC. This translates into CASSQEDRLLGYTF.

This clone was found once. V is TRBV15 and J is TRBJ1-1, with 7 bases that match TRBD1. Germline V lookup: CDR1 LNHNV, CDR2 YYDKDF (reference sequence). V shed 6 bases and J 7 bases; nucleotides not matched to a gene: 11. The CDR3 is 14 amino acids. The CDR3: CATRARTGWGEAFF. The CDR3 DNA reads TGTGCCACCAGGGCCCGGACAGGCTGGGGTGAAGCTTTCTTT.

J is TRBJ2-5 and V is TRBV5-1; possibly TRBD2 for D (6 bases). The CDR3 loop spans 14 amino acids. CDR1 and CDR2 from the germline V gene are SGHRS and YFSETQ. V lost 4 bases and J lost 5, with 15 bases in between. The CDR3 DNA follows: TGCGCCAGCAGCGGATGGGGAGGAGCCGAGACCCAGTACTTC. This encodes CASSGWGGAETQYF.

This clone showed up just a few times. The J gene is TRBJ2-7, the V gene TRBV28, with D possibly being TRBD1 (5 bases). The CDR3 loop spans 15 amino acids. V shed 3 bases and J shed 2 bases, with 14 bases lying between them. Germline V gene sequence: CDR1 MDHEN, CDR2 SYDVKM. CDR3 in amino acids: CASSFWRQGPYEQYF. DNA for the CDR3: TGTGCCAGCAGTTTTTGGCGGCAGGGCCCCTACGAGCAGTACTTC.